This TCR beta chain comes out of a study of cytomegalovirus exposure and HLA in healthy donors. Points from the study as a whole: Per a later analysis, 18,000 or so TCR beta sequences showed association with HLA alleles at 0.05 false discovery rate. Immune exposure information comprised only CMV serostatus. Later analysis reportedly placed an Asian-associated ancestry cluster below the roughly 640-donor mean in N-insertions. It is likely that the observed cluster of highly shared sequence variants was a sequencing artifact.

Primers included in the PCR were 60 Vbeta and 13 Jbeta primers. The table came from immunoSEQ multiplex PCR; TCRdb's copy has only in-frame clones and leaves some out. The sample records about 150,000 clones, 55% to 80% being singletons. With regard to this clone: The antigen is not known.

This CDR3 is 15 amino acids long. Germline-derived CDR1 and CDR2 are SEHNR and FQNEAQ (reference sequence). The J segment lost 6 bases and the V segment lost 4 bases, leaving 11 bases of the junction unmatched. Sequences were obtained from PBMCs. The rearrangement links TRBV7-9 to TRBJ2-7; 8 bases are a match to TRBD1. The TCR originated in a woman between 40 and 50 years old in good health and CMV-seronegative. This CDR3 is CASSSSSAGGGEQYF. DNA for the CDR3: TGTGCCAGCAGCTCCTCTTCGGCAGGGGGCGGCGAGCAGTACTTC. The full variable domain, rest sourced from reference TRBV7-9 and TRBJ2-7, is DTGVSQNPRHKITKRGQNVTFRCDPISEHNRLYWYRQTLGQGPEFLTYFQNEAQLEKSRLLSDRFSAERPKGSFSTLEIQRTEQGDSAMYLCASSSSSAGGGEQYFGPGTRLTVT.